The clone carrying this TCR beta chain was counted ten times or more. Its antigen remains unknown. This sample is part of a study of post-analysis software for immune sequencing data. Findings and limits, study-wide: Same-batch samples co-clustered strongly by F measure. Controls showed lower frequencies than patients for roughly 5 TRBV segments, and TRBV5-6, TRBV5-1 and TRBV20-1 were among these. Relative to controls, patients with multiple sclerosis showed significantly lower normalized Chao1 diversity.

The CDR3 runs to 16 residues. V trimming: 2 bases; J trimming: 2 bases; junction bases outside the gene matches: 8. Per germline, CDR1 SGHDT and CDR2 YYEEEE. Tagging with unique molecular identifiers was a feature of the TCR beta cDNA libraries. Using its own MiXCR run on the PCR reads, TCRdb lists one record per CDR3 protein. The sample consists of 150,000 to 200,000 distinct CDR3 sequences, around 30% of them appearing once. Sequencing input: blood. The rearrangement joins TRBV5-6 to TRBJ2-5; 8 nucleotides line up with TRBD2. This TCR came from a girl aged 10 to 17 with multiple sclerosis. For the CDR3, the DNA is TGTGCCAGCAGCTTTCGGAGTAGCGGGACGCAAGAGACCCAGTACTTC. Protein: CASSFRSSGTQETQYF. Combining the CDR3 with reference TRBV5-6 and TRBJ2-5 gives the whole variable domain DAGVTQSPTHLIKTRGQQVTLRCSPKSGHDTVSWYQQALGQGPQFIFQYYEEEERQRGNFPDRFSGHQFPNYSSELNVNALLLGDSALYLCASSFRSSGTQETQYFGPGTRLLVL.